Listed here are 10 T cell receptor beta chains from one sample, sequenced in a study of cytomegalovirus exposure and HLA in healthy donors. 13 Jbeta primers and 60 Vbeta primers were used for the PCR. Sequencing was performed with immunoSEQ multiplex PCR; in TCRdb, only in-frame clones are kept and a portion is missing. The sample lists some 45,000 clones, 72% occurring once. The sample was PBMCs. These receptors were collected from a man younger than 40 in good health and CMV-seronegative.

This chain joins TRBV13 and TRBJ1-4, with a weak D call TRBD1 (5 bases). Germline V gene data show CDR1 as PRHDT and CDR2 as FYEKMQ (reference sequence). This CDR3 has 14 amino acids. V lost 7 bases to trimming and J lost 7 bases, with 16 bases between them. The CDR3 DNA is TGTGCCAGCAAACCGGGACTTCAGAGTGAAAAACTGTTTTTT. This gives the protein CASKPGLQSEKLFF.

V usage is TRBV25-1 and J usage is TRBJ2-3; 7 bases align to TRBD2. With 3 bases clipped from V and 6 bases from J, the junction kept 9 bases outside the gene matches. The CDR3 length is 15 residues. From germline, CDR1 is MGHDK and CDR2 SYGVNS. In DNA form, the CDR3 reads TGTGCCAGCAGTGAGTCGCGCGGGAGTGCGGATACGCAGTATTTT. Residues: CASSESRGSADTQYF.

This clone was counted a single time. J is TRBJ2-3 and V is TRBV7-9, with D possibly being TRBD2 (6 bases). The CDR3 has 17 amino acids. V was trimmed by 7 bases and J by 2 bases, leaving 22 bases between them. Germline V gene sequence: CDR1 SEHNR, CDR2 FQNEAQ (reference sequence). DNA of the CDR3: TGTGCCAGCACCCCCCGGCGTATAGCGGCCCCCACAGATACGCAGTATTTT. As protein: CASTPRRIAAPTDTQYF. The whole variable domain, remainder taken from reference TRBV7-9 and TRBJ2-3, is DTGVSQNPRHKITKRGQNVTFRCDPISEHNRLYWYRQTLGQGPEFLTYFQNEAQLEKSRLLSDRFSAERPKGSFSTLEIQRTEQGDSAMYLCASTPRRIAAPTDTQYFGPGTRLTVL.

The chain is built from TRBV4-1 and TRBJ2-5; a possible D gene is TRBD2 (6 bases). The DNA end is more similar to TRBJ2-7, so the J call may be wrong. The CDR3 length is 17 residues. The germline V gene has CDR1 MGHRA and CDR2 YSYEKL. DNA for the CDR3: TGCGCCAGCAGCCAAGCTAGGAGACTAGAGAGCTCCTACGAGCAGTACTTC. This gives the protein CASSQARRLESSYEQYF.

The V and J genes are TRBV7-9 and TRBJ2-5, with TRBD2 identical over 12 bases. V lost 5 bases and J lost 5; bases outside the gene matches: 9. CDR3 length: 16 residues. Germline assignment: CDR1 SEHNR and CDR2 FQNEAQ (reference sequence). The CDR3 reads CASSRLAGGPEETQYF. CDR3 nucleotide sequence: TGTGCCAGCAGCCGTCTAGCGGGAGGGCCGGAGGAGACCCAGTACTTC.

V and J are TRBV7-9 and TRBJ2-7; 11 bases are a match to TRBD2. Per germline, CDR1 SEHNR and CDR2 FQNEAQ (reference sequence). This CDR3 comprises 15 residues. Unmatched junction bases numbered 5, after V lost 4 bases and J lost 3 bases. This chain's CDR3 is CASSSIAGGHYEQYF. CDR3 DNA sequence: TGTGCCAGCAGCTCAATAGCGGGAGGGCACTACGAGCAGTACTTC.

This clone was recorded a few times. The gene calls are TRBV7-9 and TRBJ1-5; D may be TRBD1 (5 bases). The CDR3 sequence is 15 residues long. CDR1 and CDR2 from the germline V gene are SEHNR and FQNEAQ (reference sequence). V was pared by 4 bases and J by 6 bases, with 16 bases between. CDR3 amino acids: CASSSTDPGRQPQHF. DNA of the CDR3: TGTGCCAGCAGCTCGACAGACCCCGGGCGTCAGCCCCAGCATTTT.

In the case of this clone: One end of the junction is discordant with germline, which a read error may explain. The chain recombines TRBV4-1 with TRBJ1-4; the match to TRBD1 covers 8 bases. The CDR3 loop spans 16 amino acids. Germline CDR1 is MGHRA and CDR2 is YSYEKL. The CDR3 DNA reads as TGCGCCAGCAGCCAAGACAGGACAGGGTCCGGTGAAAACCTGTTTTTT. This sequence encodes CASSQDRTGSGENLFF.

This sequence joins TRBV6-1 and TRBJ2-2; possibly TRBD2 for D (5 bases). The CDR3 loop spans 14 amino acids. V lost 1 base to trimming and J lost 7 bases, with 10 bases between them. The germline gives CDR1 MNHNS, CDR2 SASEGT. The CDR3 sequence: CASSEVYGNGELFF. CDR3 nucleotides: TGTGCCAGCAGTGAAGTCTACGGGAACGGGGAGCTGTTTTTT.

This clone was detected a few times. The chain joins TRBV6-5 to TRBJ1-1, with a possible D match to TRBD1 (5 bases). The length of the CDR3 is 11 residues. V gave up 5 bases and J gave up 8 bases, with 9 bases separating them. Germline V gene lookup returns CDR1 MNHEY and CDR2 SVGAGI. CDR3: CASSHQGEAFF. The CDR3, as DNA: TGTGCCAGCAGTCATCAGGGAGAAGCTTTCTTT.